The clone carrying this TCR beta chain was detected ten times or more. Its target is unknown. The sample is drawn from a study of regulatory T cells in long-lasting Graves disease. Study-level points and caveats: Reduced TCR diversity was observed in persistent Graves' patients versus newly diagnosed patients.

Building of the TCR beta libraries involved iRepertoire HTBI primers and Arm-PCR of CDR3 regions. TCRdb re-analysed the multiplex PCR reads in MiXCR, keeping a single row per CDR3 protein. Counted here are roughly 560,000 distinct CDR3 sequences, 16% occurring once; the ten biggest clones make up around 25%. Time point described: newly diagnosed GD, antithyroid drugs for less than 3 months. The TCR library was prepared using RNA isolated from PBMCs. The same data also went into a second study, on T cells in Graves' hyperthyroidism and ophthalmopathy. From that second work: Exclusion of patients followed from uncontrolled infection, other autoimmune disease, pregnancy or lactation.

Sequencing was performed on peripheral blood mononuclear cells (PBMCs), taken at new diagnosis, from a patient treated with antithyroid drugs. The TCR sequence derives from a woman aged 35 to 59 with Graves disease.

CDR3 sequence (DNA): TGTGCCAGCGCCAGACAGGGGGGGAACACTGAAGCTTTCTTT. Translating gives CASARQGGNTEAFF. The V gene is TRBV6-1, the J gene TRBJ1-1, with 9 nucleotides matching TRBD1. The CDR3 totals 14 residues. V was pared by 8 bases and J by 1 base, with 5 bases of the junction left unmatched. The germline gives CDR1 MNHNS, CDR2 SASEGT.